This T cell receptor beta chain comes out of a study of shared clonotypes between healthy human individuals. Whole-study context: Per donor, three plates held CD4 naive cells, three held CD4 memory, two held CD8 naive and one held CD8 memory.

Method: immunoSEQ multiplex PCR; TCRdb's copy keeps in-frame clones and lacks some. In the table there are 700,000 to 950,000 clones, 96% of which are singletons. The study's findings and limits: Compared with clonotypes that all four donors shared, non-shared clonotypes had lower generation probabilities. Large depth notwithstanding, sorted-subset sequencing proved incomplete by rarefaction.

As defined, naive CD8 cells were CD45RO-negative and positively selected for CCR7, with terminally differentiated effector memory CD45RA+ cells excluded. For this clone: Its antigen is not identified. This specimen includes other DNA sequences encoding the same CDR3.

The receptor was derived from a man aged 25 to 45 in good health. The source material was naive CD8+ T cells sorted from blood.

The CDR3 loop reads CSVQGYEQYF. The CDR3, as DNA: TGCAGCGTACAGGGGTACGAGCAGTACTTC. J is TRBJ2-7 and V is TRBV29-1; 7 bases map to TRBD1. V was pared by 6 bases and J by 4 bases, with 0 bases of the junction left unmatched. This CDR3 spans 10 amino acids. Germline CDR1 and CDR2: SQVTM and ANQGSEA.